These 21 T cell receptor beta chains share one sample of origin, sequenced in a study of CD8+ T cells in alopecia areata. Isolated RNA was reverse transcribed into cDNA used as the sequencing template. The method was immunoSEQ multiplex PCR; TCRdb's version includes in-frame clones alone and lacks a portion of them. The table records 150,000 to 200,000 clones, around 64% of them present only once. The treatment is: oral pan-JAK inhibitor, 5-10 mg twice daily. The sequencing here drew on CD4+ T cells sorted from blood, taken between weeks 49 and 50, from a patient treated with tofacitinib. The source of these receptors is a human donor with alopecia areata.

The chain joins TRBV30 to TRBJ1-5; TRBD1 matches at 8 bases. Losses at the gene ends were 5 bases for V and 0 bases for J; bases not matched to a gene: 12. The length of the CDR3 is 17 residues. Germline values: CDR1 GTSNPN, CDR2 SVGIG (reference sequence). The CDR3 sequence: CAWRPGQGSFSNQPQHF. The CDR3, as DNA: TGTGCCTGGCGACCCGGACAGGGCTCATTTAGCAATCAGCCCCAGCATTTT.

The rearrangement joins TRBV6-4 to TRBJ2-3; D gene uncertain. CDR3 length: 13 amino acids. V was trimmed by 0 bases and J by 9 bases, leaving 10 bases between them. The germline gives CDR1 MRHNA, CDR2 SNTAGT. The DNA for the CDR3 is TGTGCCAGCAGTGACTCGTGGAGTGGAACGCAGTATTTT. This sequence encodes CASSDSWSGTQYF.

The chain joins TRBV30 to TRBJ2-2; no firm D call. The CDR3 covers 14 residues. Germline V gene data show CDR1 as GTSNPN and CDR2 as SVGIG (reference sequence). The V gene lost 8 bases and the J gene lost 6 bases, with 19 bases spanning the gap. The CDR3 spells CALDPLRRPGELFF. For the CDR3, the DNA is TGTGCCCTCGATCCTCTTAGGAGACCCGGGGAGCTGTTTTTT.

The rearrangement links TRBV27 to TRBJ1-2, with D perhaps TRBD1 (5 bases). Germline loops: CDR1 MNHEY, CDR2 SMNVEV (reference sequence). The CDR3 contains 15 residues. Deletions cut 5 bases from V and 0 bases from J, with 13 bases between. CDR3 region: CASSASRVANYGYTF. CDR3 DNA: TGTGCCAGCAGTGCATCCAGGGTAGCTAACTATGGCTACACCTTC.

The chain joins TRBV27 to TRBJ1-3, with TRBD1 matching over 9 bases. The J segment lost 6 bases and the V segment lost 8 bases, leaving 8 bases of the junction unmatched. This CDR3 is 14 amino acids long. Germline V gene data show CDR1 as MNHEY and CDR2 as SMNVEV (reference sequence). The CDR3 region has the DNA TGTGCCAGCGGCCGGACAGGGGCGGAAAACACCATATATTTT. This gives the protein CASGRTGAENTIYF.

CDR3: CASSQDPGRGYTF. Here the CDR3 DNA reads TGCGCCAGCAGCCAAGATCCGGGGCGTGGCTACACCTTC. This chain connects TRBV4-3 to TRBJ1-2, with TRBD1 as a possible D gene (5 bases). CDR1 is LGHNA and CDR2 is YSLEER in the germline V gene. V was cut by 0 bases and J by 7 bases, with 9 bases left in between. The CDR3 is 13 residues long.

The chain uses TRBV2 and TRBJ1-5; TRBD1 matches at 7 bases. There are 16 residues in the CDR3. The V gene's germline CDR1 is SNHLY and CDR2 FYNNEI. Trimming cost V 1 base and J 7 bases; bases outside gene matches: 10. The CDR3 DNA sequence: TGTGCCAGCAGTGAAGAGGGACAGAAAAGGGGACAGCCCCAGCATTTT. Amino acids: CASSEEGQKRGQPQHF.

The chain is built from TRBV6-4 and TRBJ1-1; 8 nucleotides match TRBD1. The CDR3 extends over 14 amino acids. V was pared by 6 bases and J by 2 bases, with 5 bases of the junction left unmatched. Germline CDR1 is MRHNA and CDR2 is SNTAGT. Written as DNA, the CDR3 is TGTGCCAGCAGCCCGGGACAGGCTAACACTGAAGCTTTCTTT. This translates into CASSPGQANTEAFF.

The chain links TRBV29-1 to TRBJ2-3; D might be TRBD1 or TRBD2, each matching 5 bases. There are 13 residues in the CDR3. CDR1 and CDR2 from the germline V gene are SQVTM and ANQGSEA. Trimming left V 7 bases short and J 5 bases short, with 16 bases between. The CDR3 nucleotides are TGCAGCGGCAGCAACGGTGGGGGAGATACGCAGTATTTT. Translating it yields CSGSNGGGDTQYF.

V usage is TRBV4-1 and J usage is TRBJ2-7; D is unresolved. The CDR3 has 12 amino acids. V was trimmed by 6 bases and J by 2 bases, leaving 8 bases between them. CDR1 and CDR2 from the germline V gene are MGHRA and YSYEKL. CDR3 loop: CASRGSAYEQYF. DNA for the CDR3: TGCGCCAGCAGGGGGTCAGCCTACGAGCAGTACTTC.

V gene TRBV30 combines with J gene TRBJ2-3, with 7 positions matching TRBD1. Germline values: CDR1 GTSNPN, CDR2 SVGIG (reference sequence). The CDR3 is 15 residues long. The J segment lost 0 bases and the V segment lost 4 bases, leaving 7 bases of the junction unmatched. CDR3 sequence reads: CAWTRQGSSTDTQYF. The CDR3 bases are TGTGCCTGGACTAGACAGGGATCAAGCACAGATACGCAGTATTTT.

The chain couples TRBV9 to TRBJ1-1; 7 bases are a match to TRBD1. J gave up 8 bases and V 0 bases, and 4 bases lay outside the gene matches. The germline gives CDR1 SGDLS, CDR2 YYNGEE. The CDR3 is 13 residues long. CDR3 protein: CASSVAFRGEAFF. DNA of the CDR3: TGTGCCAGCAGCGTAGCGTTCAGGGGGGAAGCTTTCTTT.

V and J are TRBV5-1 and TRBJ2-5; the match to TRBD2 covers 7 bases. Germline V gene sequence: CDR1 SGHRS, CDR2 YFSETQ. This CDR3 comprises 13 residues. J gave up 5 bases and V 7 bases, and 8 bases lay outside the gene matches. CDR3 sequence reads: CASHRWGGETQYF. The CDR3 DNA follows: TGCGCCAGCCACCGATGGGGGGGTGAGACCCAGTACTTC.

The rearrangement joins TRBV30 to TRBJ1-2, with D perhaps TRBD1 (6 bases). Trimming removed 4 bases at V and 4 bases at J, with 13 bases between. This CDR3 spans 13 amino acids. The germline V gene encodes CDR1 GTSNPN and CDR2 SVGIG (reference sequence). The CDR3 coding sequence is TGTGCCTGGAATTTAGGGGGAAGCTATGGCTACACCTTC. Its protein product is CAWNLGGSYGYTF.

The chain links TRBV2 to TRBJ1-1; the D is unclear. V was shortened by 4 bases and J by 7 bases, with 10 bases between the two germline ends. The CDR3 length is 12 residues. Per germline, CDR1 SNHLY and CDR2 FYNNEI. CDR3 sequence reads: CASSVRQSEAFF. The CDR3 DNA reads TGTGCCAGCAGTGTGAGGCAGAGTGAAGCTTTCTTT.

The rearrangement uses TRBV25-1 and TRBJ2-2; D ambiguous. The CDR3 sequence is 13 residues long. Germline V gives CDR1 MGHDK, CDR2 SYGVNS. V was clipped by 7 bases and J by 0 bases, with 6 bases between them. CDR3: CASIGPNTGELFF. In DNA, the CDR3 is TGTGCCAGCATCGGACCGAACACCGGGGAGCTGTTTTTT.

This clone has just a few counts. The rearrangement uses TRBV9 and TRBJ2-3, with 7 bases that match TRBD2. V lost 0 bases, J lost 7 bases, and 14 bases stayed unmatched. Per germline, CDR1 SGDLS and CDR2 YYNGEE. This CDR3 has 17 amino acids. CDR3 amino acids: CASSVDAAAGVLNTQYF. DNA of the CDR3: TGTGCCAGCAGCGTAGATGCTGCGGCGGGGGTTCTGAATACGCAGTATTTT.

Only one count was recorded for this clone. The J gene is TRBJ1-1, the V gene TRBV29-1; TRBD1 matches 7 bases. CDR3 length equals 12 residues. Germline CDR1 is SQVTM and CDR2 is ANQGSEA. V lost 6 bases, J lost 4 bases, and 5 bases stayed unmatched. CDR3 amino acids: CSVQGVVTEAFF. The CDR3 DNA follows: TGCAGCGTCCAGGGGGTGGTCACTGAAGCTTTCTTT.

This clone was counted only a few times. V gene TRBV7-2 combines with J gene TRBJ2-1; 14 nucleotides match TRBD2. Germline trimming cut 5 bases from V and 0 bases from J; bases unmatched to any gene: 6. The CDR3 has 18 residues. Per germline, CDR1 SGHTA and CDR2 FQGNSA. CDR3 protein: CASSPGTSGGHSYNEQFF. In nucleotides, the CDR3 is TGTGCCAGCAGCCCCGGGACTAGCGGGGGCCACTCCTACAATGAGCAGTTCTTC. Supplemented by reference TRBV7-2 and TRBJ2-1, the full variable domain reads GAGVSQSPSNKVTEKGKDVELRCDPISGHTALYWYRQSLGQGLEFLIYFQGNSAPDKSGLPSDRFSAERTGGSVSTLTIQRTQQEDSAVYLCASSPGTSGGHSYNEQFFGPGTRLTVL.

The gene calls are TRBV27 and TRBJ1-1; perhaps TRBD1 as D (5 bases). Germline CDR1 reads MNHEY; CDR2 reads SMNVEV (reference sequence). The CDR3 has 14 amino acids. V was trimmed by 3 bases and J by 4 bases, leaving 12 bases between them. The CDR3 is CASSFREKSTEAFF. The CDR3 DNA follows: TGTGCCAGCAGTTTCAGGGAGAAGAGCACTGAAGCTTTCTTT.

This clone was seen a handful of times. The gene calls are TRBV5-6 and TRBJ2-2; D gene unclear. This CDR3 has 12 amino acids. V lost 0 bases to trimming and J lost 6 bases, with 3 bases between them. Per the germline V gene, CDR1 is SGHDT and CDR2 is YYEEEE. This CDR3 is CASSLVAGELFF. CDR3 coding DNA: TGTGCCAGCAGCTTGGTGGCCGGGGAGCTGTTTTTT.